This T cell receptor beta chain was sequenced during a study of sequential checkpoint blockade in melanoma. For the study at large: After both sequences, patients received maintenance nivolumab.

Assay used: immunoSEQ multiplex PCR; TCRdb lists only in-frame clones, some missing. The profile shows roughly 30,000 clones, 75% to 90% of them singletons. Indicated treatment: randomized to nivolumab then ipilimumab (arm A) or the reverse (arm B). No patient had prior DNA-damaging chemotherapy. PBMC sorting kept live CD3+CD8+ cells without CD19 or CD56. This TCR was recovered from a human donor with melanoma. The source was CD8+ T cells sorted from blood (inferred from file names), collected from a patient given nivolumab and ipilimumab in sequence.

The CDR3 coding sequence is TGTGCCAGCAGCTTAGATACAGGGACCCAGTACTTC. Translated, it gives CASSLDTGTQYF. This chain uses TRBV7-6 with TRBJ2-5, with D possibly being TRBD1 (5 bases). The CDR3 spans 12 residues. The V end lost 1 base, the J end lost 7 bases, and 7 bases lay between the germline ends. Looked up from germline, CDR1 is SGHVS and CDR2 is FNYEAQ.